The present entry profiles one T cell receptor beta chain with its context. Its antigen is not identified. Other DNA sequences of this sample code for an identical CDR3. The sample originates from a study of long-term antiretroviral therapy in people with HIV. The CDR3 covers 15 residues. Trimming removed 4 bases from V and 7 bases from J; junction bases left unmatched: 10. CDR1 SGHVS and CDR2 FNYEAQ come from the germline V gene. Points from the study as a whole: Within the repertoire, clones expanded before ART were dominant at all time points.

An immunoSEQ assay, version v3.0, was performed at survey level. Some clones are missing from TCRdb's copy, which holds only in-frame ones; the method was immunoSEQ multiplex PCR. This sample has approximately 22,000 clones, with about four fifths found just once. The sequenced sample was unsorted PBMCs, obtained 0.5 years before starting antiretroviral therapy. The V gene is TRBV7-6, the J gene TRBJ2-1, with 7 bases matching TRBD2. The receptor's source is a man between 35 and 55 years old with HIV. CDR3: CASSSQRGGYNEQFF. The DNA of the CDR3 is TGTGCCAGCAGCTCCCAGCGGGGAGGCTATAATGAGCAGTTCTTC.